The 26 T cell receptor beta chains below come from one sample, sequenced in a study of T cell responses to AZD1222 COVID-19 vaccine. Profiling relied on immunoSEQ multiplex PCR, and the TCRdb table lists in-frame clones only, not all of them. Of 100,000 to 150,000 clones listed, 75% to 95% were seen once; the top ten hold over 2.5%. The sample in question was peripheral blood, obtained on day 0 of AZD1222 vaccination. The receptors were sampled from an adult in good health.

CDR3 sequence: CASSETSGHTDTQYF. The DNA of the CDR3 is TGTGCCAGCAGTGAAACTAGCGGCCACACAGATACGCAGTATTTT. The V and J genes are TRBV2 and TRBJ2-3; 8 nucleotides align to TRBD2. The V and J ends lost 2 bases and 2 bases, in that order; junction bases with no gene match: 3. The CDR3 has 15 residues. Germline-derived CDR1 and CDR2 are SNHLY and FYNNEI.

J is TRBJ2-1 and V is TRBV7-6; D may be TRBD2 (6 bases). The CDR3 has 14 residues. Trimming cost V 3 bases and J 3 bases, with 9 bases left between them. CDR1 SGHVS and CDR2 FNYEAQ come from the germline V gene. In nucleotides, the CDR3 is TGTGCCAGCAGCTTTGGCGGGGTCTACAATGAGCAGTTCTTC. Translated: CASSFGGVYNEQFF.

The V gene is TRBV29-1, the J gene TRBJ1-3; TRBD1 is a possible D gene (5 bases). Trimming took off 6 bases at V and 1 base at J, with 13 bases between the two ends. Germline loops: CDR1 SQVTM, CDR2 ANQGSEA. The CDR3 has 14 residues. The CDR3 spells CSVGGGVSGNTIYF. The DNA for the CDR3 is TGCAGCGTCGGTGGAGGGGTATCTGGAAACACCATATATTTT.

The V and J genes are TRBV9 and TRBJ2-2; no clear D. The CDR3 sequence is 12 residues long. The ends were cut back, 0 bases at V and 7 bases at J, with 4 bases in the middle. Germline CDR1 reads SGDLS; CDR2 reads YYNGEE. CDR3 in DNA: TGTGCCAGCAGCGTAGCGAGCGGGGAGCTGTTTTTT. It translates to CASSVASGELFF. The full variable domain, completed using reference TRBV9 and TRBJ2-2, is DSGVTQTPKHLITATGQRVTLRCSPRSGDLSVYWYQQSLDQGLQFLIQYYNGEERAKGNILERFSAQQFPDLHSELNLSSLELGDSALYFCASSVASGELFFGEGSRLTVL.

The gene calls are TRBV6-5 and TRBJ2-7; possibly TRBD1 for D (6 bases). Looked up from germline, CDR1 is MNHEY and CDR2 is SVGAGI. Trimming stripped 4 bases from V and 3 bases from J, with 19 bases between. This CDR3 has 16 amino acids. The CDR3 sequence: CASSSPGVGINYEQYF. In DNA form, the CDR3 reads TGTGCCAGCAGTTCCCCAGGGGTGGGGATTAACTACGAGCAGTACTTC.

J is TRBJ1-1 and V is TRBV12-3 or TRBV12-4; possibly TRBD1 for D (6 bases). Trimming pared 5 bases from V and 7 bases from J, leaving 14 bases between. The CDR3 is made up of 13 amino acids. CDR3 amino acids: CASSQGRLVEAFF. CDR3 nucleotide sequence: TGTGCCAGCAGTCAGGGGCGGTTGGTTGAAGCTTTCTTT.

This clone was seen once. The chain joins TRBV4-2 to TRBJ1-6; D ambiguous. The V and J ends lost 1 base and 7 bases respectively, with 5 bases between them. Germline CDR1 LGHNA, CDR2 YNFKEQ. The CDR3 runs to 13 residues. The chain's CDR3 is CASSQAENSPLHF. In DNA, the CDR3 is TGTGCCAGCAGCCAAGCCGAAAATTCACCCCTCCACTTT.

The chain carries TRBV4-1 and TRBJ2-4, with 8 positions matching TRBD2. CDR1 and CDR2 (germline): MGHRA, YSYEKL. Unmatched junction bases numbered 9, after V lost 4 bases and J lost 7 bases. The CDR3 sequence is 15 residues long. The chain's CDR3 is CASSPNSGTRNIQYF. Written as DNA, the CDR3 is TGCGCCAGCAGCCCCAATAGCGGGACACGGAACATTCAGTACTTC.

The chain carries TRBV2 and TRBJ2-3, with 10 bases aligning to TRBD2. Unmatched junction bases numbered 7, after V lost 7 bases and J lost 6 bases. The CDR3 is 14 residues long. Germline V gene sequence: CDR1 SNHLY, CDR2 FYNNEI. The CDR3 loop is CASKREGPADTQYF. The CDR3 coding sequence is TGTGCCAGCAAGCGGGAGGGCCCAGCGGATACGCAGTATTTT.

The chain has TRBV28 and TRBJ1-2; tentatively, D is TRBD1 (6 bases). V lost 5 bases and J lost 5, with 12 bases in between. Germline V lookup: CDR1 MDHEN, CDR2 SYDVKM. The CDR3 extends over 13 amino acids. CDR3 amino acids: CASSTGKAYGYTF. CDR3 in DNA: TGTGCCAGCAGTACAGGGAAGGCTTATGGCTACACCTTC.

The chain combines TRBV4-2 with TRBJ1-1; D gene ambiguous. The length of the CDR3 is 15 residues. The V end was cut by 0 bases, the J end by 5 bases, with 13 bases between. Germline CDR1 reads LGHNA; CDR2 reads YNFKEQ. CDR3: CASSQERLRFTEAFF. The CDR3 nucleotides are TGTGCCAGCAGCCAAGAGCGATTGAGGTTTACTGAAGCTTTCTTT.

The sample holds a few counts of this clone. The chain couples TRBV5-5 to TRBJ1-5; 9 nucleotides match TRBD1. This CDR3 spans 16 amino acids. Per germline, CDR1 SGHKS and CDR2 YYEKEE (reference sequence). Trimming removed 0 bases from V and 6 bases from J; junction bases left unmatched: 7. CDR3 region: CASSLAGTGSGQPQHF. CDR3 coding DNA: TGTGCCAGCAGCTTGGCTGGGACAGGGTCGGGTCAGCCCCAGCATTTT.

This sequence joins TRBV5-4 and TRBJ1-1, with D maybe TRBD1 (5 bases). This CDR3 has 15 residues. The germline V gene encodes CDR1 SGHNT and CDR2 YYREEE (reference sequence). V lost 6 bases, J lost 2 bases, and 17 bases lay in between. CDR3: CASIPGWGGNTEAFF. CDR3 nucleotides: TGTGCCAGCATACCCGGGTGGGGGGGAAACACTGAAGCTTTCTTT.

The chain joins TRBV7-2 to TRBJ2-5; 10 bases match TRBD2. Trimming took 3 bases from V and 2 from J; bases not matched to a gene: 9. CDR3 length: 17 amino acids. Germline V gives CDR1 SGHTA, CDR2 FQGNSA. CDR3 bases: TGTGCCAGCAGCTTGACTAGCGGGCGAACAGGTCAAGAGACCCAGTACTTC. Its translation is CASSLTSGRTGQETQYF.

This clone occurred a few times. J is TRBJ1-2 and V is TRBV6-5; perhaps TRBD1 as D (6 bases). This CDR3 spans 15 amino acids. Germline CDR1 and CDR2: MNHEY and SVGAGI. Trimming stripped 2 bases from V and 4 bases from J, with 14 bases between. The CDR3 DNA reads TGTGCCAGCAGTTACAGCGACAGGTTAACCTATGGCTACACCTTC. The encoded protein is CASSYSDRLTYGYTF.

The gene calls are TRBV19 and TRBJ1-6; D might be TRBD1 (6 bases). V lost 10 bases and J lost 7, with 17 bases in between. Germline assignment: CDR1 LNHDA and CDR2 SQIVND (reference sequence). The length of the CDR3 is 14 residues. CDR3 bases: TGTGCCACCAGAGTGGGGACACCGAATTCACCCCTCCACTTT. Translation gives CATRVGTPNSPLHF.

The CDR3 nucleotides are TGTGCCAGCAGCTTAGGGCAGGTAACTTACGATAGCAATCAGCCCCAGCATTTT. Its translation is CASSLGQVTYDSNQPQHF. This chain links TRBV7-8 with TRBJ1-5; D gene unclear. This CDR3 has 18 residues. V was pared by 1 base and J by 0 bases, with 16 bases between. Germline CDR1 and CDR2: SGHVS and FQNEAQ.

This clone was recorded a few times. The CDR3 sequence: CASSIGETYNEQFF. The DNA for the CDR3 is TGTGCCAGTAGTATTGGGGAGACCTACAATGAGCAGTTCTTC. The chain uses TRBV19 and TRBJ2-1, with a possible D match to TRBD2 (5 bases). The CDR3 sequence is 14 residues long. Per germline, CDR1 LNHDA and CDR2 SQIVND (reference sequence). Trimming cost V 3 bases and J 2 bases, with 8 bases left between them.

The chain uses TRBV4-1 and TRBJ1-1, with D possibly TRBD1 on 5 matching bases. The CDR3 sequence is 16 residues long. V was clipped by 1 base and J by 4 bases, with 16 bases between them. CDR1 is MGHRA and CDR2 is YSYEKL in the germline V gene. The CDR3 sequence: CASSQGVRVAATEAFF. DNA of the CDR3: TGCGCCAGCAGCCAAGGGGTCAGGGTGGCGGCCACTGAAGCTTTCTTT.

The CDR3 sequence is CASSIVGFVYNEQFF. CDR3 nucleotides: TGTGCCAGTAGTATAGTGGGGTTCGTCTACAATGAGCAGTTCTTC. The genes are TRBV19 and TRBJ2-1; D gene uncertain. The CDR3 is 15 residues long. Germline V CDR1 and CDR2: LNHDA, SQIVND (reference sequence). V shed 1 base and J shed 3 bases, with 10 bases lying between them.

V is TRBV10-2 and J is TRBJ2-3; D uncertain. Germline-derived CDR1 and CDR2 are WSHSY and SAAADI. V lost 5 bases and J 4 bases, leaving 7 bases between the germline ends. The CDR3 length is 12 residues. CDR3 bases: TGCGCCAGCAGTCTAGTGTCAGATACGCAGTATTTT. This translates into CASSLVSDTQYF.

The chain links TRBV7-2 to TRBJ1-5, with 10 bases lining up with TRBD1. The CDR3 covers 16 residues. Germline CDR1 reads SGHTA; CDR2 reads FQGNSA. V lost 4 bases to trimming and J lost 4 bases; unmatched junction nucleotides: 7. CDR3 residues: CASSSTPGQGNQPQHF. The CDR3 nucleotides read TGTGCCAGCAGCTCCACGCCGGGACAGGGGAATCAGCCCCAGCATTTT.

This chain connects TRBV30 to TRBJ1-1, with unresolved D. V was shortened by 0 bases and J by 0 bases, with 8 bases between the two germline ends. The CDR3 spans 14 residues. Germline V lookup: CDR1 GTSNPN, CDR2 SVGIG (reference sequence). Here the CDR3 reads CAWSVVQVNTEAFF. The CDR3 DNA reads as TGTGCCTGGAGTGTAGTCCAGGTGAACACTGAAGCTTTCTTT.

This rearrangement joins TRBV25-1 to TRBJ1-2; no clear D gene. The ends were cut back, 3 bases at V and 1 base at J, with 6 bases in the middle. The CDR3 is 13 residues long. Germline loops: CDR1 MGHDK, CDR2 SYGVNS. The CDR3 loop is CASSDQLNYGYTF. The CDR3 DNA sequence: TGTGCCAGCAGTGACCAGCTTAACTATGGCTACACCTTC.

This chain uses TRBV7-3 with TRBJ2-7; 9 bases align to TRBD2. From germline, CDR1 is SGHTA and CDR2 FQGTGA. After removal of 3 bases from V and 0 bases from J, the junction contained 0 bases not matched to a gene. CDR3 length: 14 residues. The CDR3 DNA sequence: TGTGCCAGCAGCTTGACTAGCGGCTCCTACGAGCAGTACTTC. Its protein is CASSLTSGSYEQYF.

This chain uses TRBV6-5 with TRBJ1-4, with D uncertain. The CDR3 is made up of 15 amino acids. Looked up from germline, CDR1 is MNHEY and CDR2 is SVGAGI. Trimming shortened V by 7 bases and J by 3 bases, and 15 bases separated the two germline ends. The CDR3 DNA reads TGTGCCAGCACTTCGAGATTTTCGCCTAATGAAAAACTGTTTTTT. This codes for CASTSRFSPNEKLFF.